These T cell receptor beta chains were read from a single sample in a study of blood T cell repertoires in COVID-19. The data were produced by immunoSEQ multiplex PCR, yet TCRdb's version contains in-frame clones alone and is incomplete. The sample carries around 160,000 clones, roughly 90% recorded once. The sequenced sample consisted of PBMCs or T cells enriched from blood (not recorded which). These receptors came from a woman in her 30s with acute COVID-19. CDR3s include the opening cysteine and the closing phenylalanine or tryptophan. A D gene is named only where the DNA matches it firmly. Clone size is shown for a subset of rows, as once, few, many or a class of expanded clone.

>.|TRBV11-2|TRBJ2-1|.
CASSSVGSGPSYNEQFF
TGTGCCAGCAGCTCCGTGGGTAGCGGACCCTCCTACAATGAGCAGTTCTTC
>.|TRBV12-3/TRBV12-4|TRBJ1-2|.
CASSFSGGYGYTF
TGTGCCAGCAGTTTCTCAGGAGGCTATGGCTACACCTTC
>.|TRBV2|TRBJ1-4|TRBD1
CASRQGSANEKLFF
TGTGCCAGCCGACAGGGTTCGGCTAATGAAAAACTGTTTTTT
>.|TRBV7-2|TRBJ1-1|TRBD1
CASSLRQGRSEAFF
TGTGCCAGCAGCCTAAGACAGGGACGGTCTGAAGCTTTCTTT
>.|TRBV28|TRBJ1-2|.
CASTPVYYDGYTF
TGTGCCAGCACCCCCGTATACTATGATGGCTACACCTTC
>.|TRBV5-1|TRBJ1-1|.
CASSLAQNTEAFF
TGCGCCAGCAGCTTGGCACAGAACACTGAAGCTTTCTTT
>.|TRBV4-3|TRBJ1-1|.
CASSQVSRGNTEAFF
TGCGCCAGCAGCCAAGTTTCGCGGGGCAACACTGAAGCTTTCTTT
>.|TRBV7-3|TRBJ2-3|.
CASSLNPGAGTDTQYF
TGTGCCAGCAGCTTAAACCCGGGAGCGGGCACAGATACGCAGTATTTT
>.|TRBV24-1|TRBJ1-2|.
CATSDFQINYGYTF
TGTGCCACCAGTGATTTTCAGATTAACTATGGCTACACCTTC
>.|TRBV3-1/TRBV3-2|TRBJ1-1|.
CASRIGQFNTEAFF
TGTGCCAGCAGAATCGGACAGTTCAACACTGAAGCTTTCTTT
>once|TRBV7-9|TRBJ1-1|.
CASSDPPGVPEAFF
TGTGCCAGCAGCGACCCACCCGGGGTACCTGAAGCTTTCTTT
>.|TRBV30|TRBJ1-2|.
CAWEQGSNYGYTF
TGTGCCTGGGAACAGGGCTCTAACTATGGCTACACCTTC
>.|TRBV10-3|TRBJ2-1|TRBD2
CAISKRGLAGANEQFF
TGTGCCATCAGTAAACGTGGACTAGCGGGAGCGAATGAGCAGTTCTTC
>.|TRBV6-2/TRBV6-3|TRBJ2-7|TRBD1
CASSPTGDPYEQYF
TGTGCCAGCAGCCCGACAGGGGATCCCTACGAGCAGTACTTC
>once|TRBV2|TRBJ2-7|TRBD1
CASSEDRAYEQYF
TGTGCCAGCAGTGAGGACAGGGCCTACGAGCAGTACTTC
>.|TRBV28|TRBJ2-7|.
CASSPGSYEQYF
TGTGCCAGCAGTCCCGGGTCATACGAGCAGTACTTC
>.|TRBV7-9|TRBJ1-2|.
CASSLGQYYGYTF
TGTGCCAGCAGCCTCGGACAGTACTATGGCTACACCTTC
>.|TRBV19|TRBJ2-3|TRBD1
CASKNRGRSTDTQYF
TGTGCCAGTAAGAATAGGGGGCGCAGCACAGATACGCAGTATTTT
>once|TRBV9|TRBJ1-3|TRBD1
CASSPRQGRNSGNTIYF
TGTGCCAGCAGCCCAAGACAGGGGCGAAACTCTGGAAACACCATATATTTT
>.|TRBV30|TRBJ1-3|.
CAWDSSFGNTIYF
TGTGCCTGGGACAGTTCGTTTGGAAACACCATATATTTT
>.|TRBV27|TRBJ1-6|.
CASSLSWADNSPLHF
TGTGCCAGCAGTTTATCGTGGGCAGATAATTCACCCCTCCACTTT
>.|TRBV7-9|TRBJ2-1|TRBD2
CASSARGLAANEQFF
TGTGCCAGCAGCGCACGGGGACTAGCGGCGAATGAGCAGTTCTTC
>.|TRBV5-8|TRBJ1-5|.
CASSQGRQPQHF
TGTGCCAGCAGTCAGGGTCGTCAGCCCCAGCATTTT
>.|TRBV7-2|TRBJ1-2|.
CASSLGGAGLYGYTF
TGTGCCAGCAGCTTAGGGGGAGCAGGTCTATATGGCTACACCTTC
>.|TRBV19|TRBJ2-1|.
CASSINGGGVTYNEQFF
TGTGCCAGTAGTATAAATGGTGGCGGGGTCACCTACAATGAGCAGTTCTTC
>.|TRBV28|TRBJ1-2|.
CASSLAGTGGGLNYGYTF
TGTGCCAGCAGTTTAGCCGGTACGGGAGGGGGGCTCAACTATGGCTACACCTTC
>once|TRBV30|TRBJ2-7|TRBD1
CAWSVTTGESFGEQYF
TGTGCCTGGAGTGTCACAACAGGGGAGAGTTTCGGAGAGCAGTACTTC
>.|TRBV6-5|TRBJ1-1|TRBD1
CASTSQGGNTEAFF
TGTGCCAGCACGTCACAGGGGGGAAACACTGAAGCTTTCTTT
>.|TRBV19|TRBJ2-3|.
CASSIGRAYAGSTDTQYF
TGTGCCAGTAGTATAGGGAGGGCCTACGCCGGTTCCACAGATACGCAGTATTTT
>.|TRBV5-8|TRBJ2-7|TRBD2
CASSLGGGDSGKALEQYF
TGTGCCAGCAGCTTGGGCGGTGGGGATAGCGGGAAAGCCTTGGAGCAGTACTTC
>.|TRBV9|TRBJ2-3|.
CASSGSGSASMSISPDTQYF
TGTGCCAGCAGCGGGAGCGGAAGCGCGAGTATGAGCATTAGTCCAGATACGCAGTATTTT
>.|TRBV6-2/TRBV6-3|TRBJ1-4|TRBD1
CASSPRPGQGQRSTNEKLFF
TGTGCCAGCAGTCCACGACCCGGACAGGGCCAAAGATCAACTAATGAAAAACTGTTTTTT
>.|TRBV25-1|TRBJ2-7|.
CASSSPGTKQYF
TGTGCCAGCAGCTCCCCGGGGACAAAGCAGTACTTC
>few|TRBV6-6|TRBJ1-1|.
CASSPAGMEAFF
TGTGCCAGCAGCCCGGCGGGGATGGAAGCTTTCTTT
>once|TRBV9|TRBJ2-3|TRBD2
CASSPVAGGLDTQYF
TGTGCCAGCAGCCCCGTAGCGGGAGGTTTAGATACGCAGTATTTT
>.|TRBV29-1|TRBJ1-1|.
CSVEGVSGALGEAFF
TGCAGCGTTGAAGGGGTGTCAGGGGCTTTGGGTGAAGCTTTCTTT
>.|TRBV4-3|TRBJ1-1|.
CASSPGDTEAFF
TGCGCCAGCAGCCCAGGGGACACTGAAGCTTTCTTT
>.|TRBV4-1|TRBJ2-7|TRBD2
CASSPTAPGGPYEQYF
TGCGCCAGCAGCCCCACGGCCCCGGGAGGGCCCTACGAGCAGTACTTC
>.|TRBV1|TRBJ2-3|.
CTSSQVVLRTRGTDTQYF
TGCACCAGCAGCCAAGTAGTCCTCCGGACTAGGGGCACAGATACGCAGTATTTT
>.|TRBV28|TRBJ1-2|TRBD1
CASDTYRGTNYGYTF
TGTGCCAGCGACACATACAGGGGGACTAACTATGGCTACACCTTC
>.|TRBV18|TRBJ2-6|.
CASSPPGHRSGANVLTF
TGTGCCAGCTCACCACCGGGACACCGCTCTGGGGCCAACGTCCTGACTTTC